This T cell receptor (beta chain) was observed in a study of blood T cell repertoires in COVID-19. CDR3 length: 13 residues. Trimming removed 6 bases from V and 4 bases from J, with 10 bases in between. Looked up from germline, CDR1 is SNHLY and CDR2 is FYNNEI. Original handling: How many nucleated cells were present was estimated from reference gene primer amplification. Sequenced by immunoSEQ multiplex PCR; TCRdb stores in-frame clones only, minus some. V, J and clone size are taken as reported in that table, and D and trimming were inferred from the DNA itself. The data show more than 200,000 clones, approximately 91% seen once. This clone was counted between two and nine times.

The J gene is TRBJ1-5, the V gene TRBV2; D is uncertain. Sequencing input: peripheral blood. The receptor comes from a human donor in a cohort sampled during active COVID-19. The CDR3 reads CASSDRRNQPQHF. For the CDR3, the DNA is TGTGCCAGCAGCGATCGGAGAAATCAGCCCCAGCATTTT.